The clone carrying this T cell receptor (beta chain) occurred many times. The diagnosis was founded upon clinical symptoms, serum thyroxine, TRAb, thyroid ultrasound and orbital computed tomography. These data belong to a study of Graves' ophthalmopathy and Graves' hyperthyroidism. Per the germline V gene, CDR1 is SGHTA and CDR2 is FQGNSA. This CDR3 is built from 13 residues. Trimming stripped 5 bases from V and 7 bases from J, with 14 bases between. Amplification of the TCR beta CDR3 regions used RNA transcripts (as template). RT-PCR in the first round used HTBI primers; a second-round multiplex PCR followed. One entry per CDR3 protein results from TCRdb running MiXCR on the multiplex PCR reads. The sample yields over a million distinct CDR3 sequences, less than 45% seen once.

This sequence was found in an adult man with Graves' hyperthyroidism. This sequence joins TRBV7-2 and TRBJ1-2; perhaps TRBD1 as D (5 bases). The source material was peripheral blood or thyroid tissue (not recorded which). DNA of the CDR3: TGTGCCAGCAGCGCCGGCGGGGGGAGTGGCTACACCTTC. Translated: CASSAGGGSGYTF.